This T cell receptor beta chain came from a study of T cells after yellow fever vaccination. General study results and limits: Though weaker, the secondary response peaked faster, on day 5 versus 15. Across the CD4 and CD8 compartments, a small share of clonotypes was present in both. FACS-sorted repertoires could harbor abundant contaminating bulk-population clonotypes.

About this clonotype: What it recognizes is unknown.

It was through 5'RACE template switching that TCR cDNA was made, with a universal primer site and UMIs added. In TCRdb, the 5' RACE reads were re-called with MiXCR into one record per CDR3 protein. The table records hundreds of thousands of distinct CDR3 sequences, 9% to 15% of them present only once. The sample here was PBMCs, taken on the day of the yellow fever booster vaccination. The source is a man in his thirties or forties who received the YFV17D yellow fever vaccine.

The CDR3 loop reads CSVGGVEAYTF. In nucleotides, the CDR3 is TGCAGCGTTGGAGGGGTAGAAGCCTACACCTTC. The chain employs TRBV29-1 and TRBJ1-2, with a tentative D call TRBD1 (5 bases). The length of the CDR3 is 11 residues. Trimming removed 4 bases at V and 10 bases at J, with 13 bases between. CDR1 is SQVTM and CDR2 is ANQGSEA in the germline V gene.